This record covers a single T cell receptor beta chain. Per the original methods: Estimation of nucleated cell counts relied on the amplification of reference gene primers. Repertoires were generated with immunoSEQ multiplex PCR, while TCRdb's copy carries only in-frame clones and drops some. The DNA gave D and trimming, while V, J and clone size come from that table. The table includes over 200,000 clones, around 90% detected once. V gave up 6 bases and J gave up 3 bases, with 9 bases separating them. Germline V gene lookup returns CDR1 KGHSH and CDR2 LQKENI. The CDR3 spans 13 residues. This specimen comes from a study of blood T cell repertoires in COVID-19. Study-wide context: Both acute and convalescent COVID-19 samples were obtained from the United States, Italy and Spain. Sample material is recorded as cDNA or gDNA derived from T cells, B-cell-depleted T cells, or PBMCs.

The chain uses TRBV18 and TRBJ1-5; D may be TRBD1 (6 bases). The sample taken for sequencing was peripheral blood. The TCR originated in a man in his 60s who had recovered from COVID-19. The CDR3 sequence: CASSQGNNQPQHF. DNA for the CDR3: TGTGCCAGCTCCCAGGGGAACAATCAGCCCCAGCATTTT.